These 30 T cell receptor beta chains share one sample of origin, sequenced in a study of ipilimumab plus nivolumab after autologous stem cell transplantation. Assay used: immunoSEQ multiplex PCR; TCRdb lists only in-frame clones, some missing. The table has approximately 20,000 clones, 70% to 80% seen once. Sequenced material: PBMCs, taken in a trial of ipilimumab plus nivolumab as post-transplant consolidation. The receptor source for this set is a male donor with diffuse large B-cell lymphoma.

The V and J genes are TRBV18 and TRBJ1-2; no clear D. Germline CDR1 is KGHSH and CDR2 is LQKENI. The CDR3 sequence is 15 residues long. V lost 2 bases to trimming and J lost 8 bases, with 18 bases between them. CDR3 in DNA: TGTGCCAGCTCACCAGAAGACTCAGGTCGGGAGGGCTACACCTTC. This gives the protein CASSPEDSGREGYTF.

This sequence joins TRBV28 and TRBJ2-2; 14 bases align to TRBD2. CDR1 is MDHEN and CDR2 is SYDVKM in the germline V gene. This CDR3 comprises 19 residues. Trimming at V came to 1 base and at J to 1 base, leaving 5 bases not matched to a gene. The CDR3 reads CASSLFGTSGGLNTGELFF. The CDR3 DNA reads as TGTGCCAGCAGTTTATTTGGGACTAGCGGGGGCTTGAACACCGGGGAGCTGTTTTTT.

The rearrangement joins TRBV6-5 to TRBJ1-1, with a possible D match to TRBD1 (6 bases). Germline loops: CDR1 MNHEY, CDR2 SVGAGI. This CDR3 is 15 amino acids long. The V end lost 6 bases, the J end lost 3 bases, and 17 bases lay between the germline ends. CDR3 protein: CASSPQGRGYTEAFF. CDR3 in DNA: TGTGCCAGCAGCCCACAGGGACGGGGTTACACTGAAGCTTTCTTT.

CDR3 nucleotides: TGTGCCAGCTCACCCACTCAGTATGAGCAGTTCTTC. Amino acid sequence: CASSPTQYEQFF. V is TRBV18 and J is TRBJ2-1; D is ambiguous. From germline, CDR1 is KGHSH and CDR2 LQKENI. The CDR3 is 12 residues long. V lost 3 bases, J lost 8 bases, and 8 bases lay in between.

This chain uses TRBV10-3 with TRBJ1-1; possibly TRBD1 for D (5 bases). This CDR3 has 16 residues. In germline, CDR1 is ENHRY, CDR2 SYGVKD. V gave up 4 bases and J gave up 0 bases, with 15 bases separating them. CDR3 loop: CAISGPPGGMNTEAFF. In DNA form, the CDR3 reads TGTGCCATCAGTGGACCACCTGGGGGGATGAACACTGAAGCTTTCTTT.

This chain links TRBV19 with TRBJ2-1, with TRBD2 identical over 10 bases. This CDR3 contains 15 residues. Looked up from germline, CDR1 is LNHDA and CDR2 is SQIVND (reference sequence). Trimming took 3 bases from V and 8 from J; bases not matched to a gene: 7. CDR3 bases: TGTGCCAGTAGTATGGGGAGCGGGGGGGGCGATGAGCAGTTCTTC. Its translation is CASSMGSGGGDEQFF.

A word on this clone: At the DNA level, this CDR3 is encoded by other sequences in the same sample as well. This chain uses TRBV5-4 with TRBJ1-1; 9 bases map to TRBD1. The CDR3 is made up of 14 amino acids. The V gene end was trimmed by 5 bases and the J gene end by 3 bases; junction bases not matched to a gene: 5. Germline CDR1 is SGHNT and CDR2 is YYREEE (reference sequence). The CDR3 DNA reads as TGTGCCAGCAGTTGGGGACAGGGCGACACTGAAGCTTTCTTT. Translated, it gives CASSWGQGDTEAFF.

This clone was seen once. V is TRBV28 and J is TRBJ1-1, with D possibly TRBD1 on 6 matching bases. Trimming removed 6 bases at V and 0 bases at J, with 11 bases between. The CDR3 has 14 residues. CDR1 and CDR2 from the germline V gene are MDHEN and SYDVKM. DNA of the CDR3: TGTGCCAGCAGCGCCGGGGACATGAACACTGAAGCTTTCTTT. Translated: CASSAGDMNTEAFF.

The sample holds a few counts of this clone. The rearrangement joins TRBV19 to TRBJ2-5; 10 bases map to TRBD2. The CDR3 totals 16 residues. V was clipped by 1 base and J by 1 base; unmatched bases: 3. CDR1 is LNHDA, CDR2 SQIVND, per germline (reference sequence). The CDR3 sequence: CASSIGIAGGQETQYF. The CDR3 region has the DNA TGTGCCAGTAGTATAGGAATAGCGGGGGGCCAAGAGACCCAGTACTTC. The full variable domain, rest sourced from reference TRBV19 and TRBJ2-5, is DGGITQSPKYLFRKEGQNVTLSCEQNLNHDAMYWYRQDPGQGLRLIYYSQIVNDFQKGDIAEGYSVSREKKESFPLTVTSAQKNPTAFYLCASSIGIAGGQETQYFGPGTRLLVL.

The gene calls are TRBV4-3 and TRBJ1-5; D not certain. CDR1 and CDR2 (germline): LGHNA, YSLEER. This CDR3 is built from 15 residues. Trimming removed 0 bases from V and 4 bases from J, with 10 bases in between. The CDR3 is CASSQDWQLNQPQHF. Written as DNA, the CDR3 is TGCGCCAGCAGCCAAGATTGGCAACTAAATCAGCCCCAGCATTTT.

The V and J genes are TRBV10-3 and TRBJ2-5; D is ambiguous. The CDR3 sequence is 12 residues long. Germline-derived CDR1 and CDR2 are ENHRY and SYGVKD. V was shortened by 4 bases and J by 3 bases, with 6 bases between the two germline ends. CDR3 protein: CAISATEETQYF. CDR3 nucleotide sequence: TGTGCCATCAGTGCGACCGAAGAGACCCAGTACTTC.

The chain employs TRBV6-6 and TRBJ2-2; the match to TRBD2 covers 7 bases. V was clipped by 4 bases and J by 3 bases; unmatched bases: 2. Germline CDR1 is MNHNY and CDR2 is SVGAGI (reference sequence). The CDR3 consists of 14 residues. CDR3 residues: CASSLAGDTGELFF. As DNA, the CDR3 is TGTGCCAGCAGTTTGGCGGGGGACACCGGGGAGCTGTTTTTT.

The CDR3 coding sequence is TGTGCCAGCAGTTTACCGGGACAGGGACTTGGCGAGCAGTACTTC. The encoded protein is CASSLPGQGLGEQYF. The gene calls are TRBV28 and TRBJ2-7; 9 bases are shared with TRBD1. The CDR3 extends over 15 amino acids. Germline-derived CDR1 and CDR2 are MDHEN and SYDVKM. J gave up 6 bases and V 2 bases, and 8 bases lay outside the gene matches.

The V gene is TRBV18, the J gene TRBJ1-1; unclear D gene. Germline values: CDR1 KGHSH, CDR2 LQKENI. Between the trimmed V and J ends, which lost 0 bases and 0 bases, there was a span of 23 bases. This CDR3 contains 20 residues. The CDR3 DNA reads TGTGCCAGCTCACCACCGCGGAGGAGGGCCCTAATCAGTATGAACACTGAAGCTTTCTTT. This encodes CASSPPRRRALISMNTEAFF.

This clone came up a few times. The rearrangement links TRBV7-2 to TRBJ2-7; 7 nucleotides align to TRBD2. Germline CDR1 is SGHTA and CDR2 is FQGNSA. This CDR3 contains 16 residues. J lost 4 bases, V lost 0 bases, and 9 bases had no gene match. CDR3 in DNA: TGTGCCAGCAGCTTAGCCGAGCTTACGCGGGGGTACGAGCAGTACTTC. Protein product: CASSLAELTRGYEQYF. Based on the CDR3 plus reference TRBV7-2 and TRBJ2-7, the full variable domain is GAGVSQSPSNKVTEKGKDVELRCDPISGHTALYWYRQSLGQGLEFLIYFQGNSAPDKSGLPSDRFSAERTGGSVSTLTIQRTQQEDSAVYLCASSLAELTRGYEQYFGPGTRLTVT.

The rearrangement uses TRBV30 and TRBJ1-3; 7 nucleotides line up with TRBD1. The CDR3 runs 13 residues. V shed 1 base, J shed 7 bases, and the junction held 4 bases outside the gene matches. Germline assignment: CDR1 GTSNPN and CDR2 SVGIG (reference sequence). The CDR3 nucleotides are TGTGCCTGGAGTGCACAGGGGCAGAACACCATATATTTT. Protein product: CAWSAQGQNTIYF.

The CDR3 DNA reads TGCGCCAGCAGCCCCGACAGGGGCAATGAAAAACTGTTTTTT. Encoded protein: CASSPDRGNEKLFF. The chain carries TRBV5-1 and TRBJ1-4, with 8 bases lining up with TRBD1. In germline, CDR1 is SGHRS, CDR2 YFSETQ. The trim removed 4 bases at V and 5 bases at J, leaving 4 bases unmatched. The CDR3 has 14 amino acids.

The V call is TRBV5-1, the J call TRBJ2-7; no clear D gene. Trimming took 0 bases from V and 3 from J, leaving 7 bases between them. The germline V gene has CDR1 SGHRS and CDR2 YFSETQ. The length of the CDR3 is 13 residues. The CDR3 DNA reads as TGCGCCAGCAGCTTGGCTTCCTACTACGAGCAGTACTTC. Translating it yields CASSLASYYEQYF.

V usage is TRBV5-4 and J usage is TRBJ2-1; D remains unclear. V dropped 0 bases and J dropped 4 bases, with 8 bases sitting between them. The CDR3 loop spans 14 amino acids. The germline V gene encodes CDR1 SGHNT and CDR2 YYREEE (reference sequence). CDR3 residues: CASSLGGIYNEQFF. The CDR3 DNA is TGTGCCAGCAGCTTGGGTGGGATATACAATGAGCAGTTCTTC.

This clone was detected only a few times. V gene TRBV25-1 combines with J gene TRBJ2-1; D gene unclear. The V gene's germline CDR1 is MGHDK and CDR2 SYGVNS. The V and J ends lost 3 bases and 7 bases respectively, with 7 bases between them. The CDR3 is 12 amino acids. CDR3 sequence (DNA): TGTGCCAGCAGTGAGGGAAGGAATGAGCAGTTCTTC. This encodes CASSEGRNEQFF.

At least ten counts were recorded for this clone. The rearrangement joins TRBV18 to TRBJ1-1; D is possibly TRBD1 (5 bases). The CDR3 has 12 amino acids. Germline lookup yields CDR1 KGHSH and CDR2 LQKENI. V lost 6 bases and J 11 bases, leaving 16 bases between the germline ends. CDR3 residues: CASSPGGGIAFF. The DNA for the CDR3 is TGTGCCAGCTCTCCAGGCGGGGGTATCGCTTTCTTT.

This clone was recorded only once. The rearrangement links TRBV25-1 to TRBJ1-2; 8 bases match TRBD1. Germline CDR1 MGHDK, CDR2 SYGVNS. Unmatched junction bases numbered 6, after V lost 6 bases and J lost 6 bases. This CDR3 region has 13 residues. CDR3 residues: CASRRTGSHGYTF. CDR3 nucleotide sequence: TGTGCCAGCAGACGGACAGGGAGCCATGGCTACACCTTC.

This sequence joins TRBV7-9 and TRBJ2-2; D uncertain. This CDR3 region has 14 residues. Looked up from germline, CDR1 is SEHNR and CDR2 is FQNEAQ (reference sequence). V was trimmed by 0 bases and J by 2 bases, leaving 4 bases between them. The CDR3 coding sequence is TGTGCCAGCAGCTTAGCCAAAAACACCGGGGAGCTGTTTTTT. This translates into CASSLAKNTGELFF.

The chain couples TRBV13 to TRBJ1-5, with a weak D call TRBD1 (5 bases). Trimming took 1 base from V and 6 from J, leaving 16 bases between them. Germline CDR1 PRHDT, CDR2 FYEKMQ (reference sequence). This CDR3 comprises 16 residues. The CDR3 region is CASSLEPGQSSQPQHF. DNA of the CDR3: TGTGCCAGCAGCTTAGAGCCGGGGCAATCTAGTCAGCCCCAGCATTTT.

Comment on this clone: The junction departs from germline at one end; a sequencing error may be responsible. The chain couples TRBV13 to TRBJ1-1, with a tentative D call TRBD1 (6 bases). CDR1 and CDR2 from the germline V gene are PRHDT and FYEKMQ (reference sequence). The CDR3 has 15 amino acids. The DNA for the CDR3 is TGTGCCAGCAGCGTAGGGGCAGGGGAGACCACTGAAGCTTTCTTT. Translated, it gives CASSVGAGETTEAFF.

This clone appeared once. The chain carries TRBV10-3 and TRBJ2-5; D is undetermined. The CDR3 has 12 residues. Looked up from germline, CDR1 is ENHRY and CDR2 is SYGVKD. V shed 3 bases and J shed 4 bases, with 6 bases lying between them. The CDR3 region is CAISDGVETQYF. CDR3 sequence (DNA): TGTGCCATCAGTGATGGAGTAGAGACCCAGTACTTC.

The V gene is TRBV27, the J gene TRBJ2-1, with TRBD2 matching over 9 bases. This CDR3 spans 14 amino acids. V was pared by 3 bases and J by 9 bases, with 6 bases of the junction left unmatched. CDR1 is MNHEY, CDR2 SMNVEV, per germline (reference sequence). The chain's CDR3 is CASSFGGGASEQFF. In nucleotides, the CDR3 is TGTGCCAGCAGTTTTGGCGGGGGGGCAAGTGAGCAGTTCTTC.

The rearrangement joins TRBV4-2 to TRBJ2-5; 8 bases agree with TRBD2. This CDR3 contains 17 residues. The V gene's germline CDR1 is LGHNA and CDR2 YNFKEQ. Trimming cost V 0 bases and J 7 bases; bases outside gene matches: 13. The CDR3 DNA follows: TGTGCCAGCAGCCAAGAACCCCTAGCGGGTTACGCGCGGACCCAGTACTTC. This codes for CASSQEPLAGYARTQYF.

This clone was found a few times. With only one base between it and a far larger clone, this is likely a read error. CDR3 in DNA: TGCAGCGTTGACGGGGGGGGGCCTAGCGGGGGGACCAGCCAAGAGACCCAGTACTTC. This gives the protein CSVDGGGPSGGTSQETQYF. This chain links TRBV29-1 with TRBJ2-5, with 11 bases lining up with TRBD2. The CDR3 totals 19 residues. V was clipped by 3 bases and J by 1 base; unmatched bases: 16. Germline CDR1 SQVTM, CDR2 ANQGSEA.

J is TRBJ1-2 and V is TRBV28; D uncertain. This CDR3 is 14 amino acids long. V lost 8 bases, J lost 4 bases, and 17 bases lay in between. Germline V lookup: CDR1 MDHEN, CDR2 SYDVKM. CDR3 DNA: TGTGCCAGCTCATTACCCGGGATGATCTATGGCTACACCTTC. This gives the protein CASSLPGMIYGYTF.